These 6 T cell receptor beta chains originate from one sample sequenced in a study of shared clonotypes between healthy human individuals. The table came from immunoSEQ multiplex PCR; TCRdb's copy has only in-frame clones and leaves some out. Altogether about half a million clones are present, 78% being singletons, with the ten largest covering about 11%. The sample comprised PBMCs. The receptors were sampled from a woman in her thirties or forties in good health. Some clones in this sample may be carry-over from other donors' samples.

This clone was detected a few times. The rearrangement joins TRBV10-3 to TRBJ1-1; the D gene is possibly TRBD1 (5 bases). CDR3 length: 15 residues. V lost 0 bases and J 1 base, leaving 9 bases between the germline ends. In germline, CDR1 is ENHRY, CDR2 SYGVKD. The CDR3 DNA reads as TGTGCCATCAGTGAGTCTCCAGGGCAGAACACTGAAGCTTTCTTT. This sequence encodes CAISESPGQNTEAFF.

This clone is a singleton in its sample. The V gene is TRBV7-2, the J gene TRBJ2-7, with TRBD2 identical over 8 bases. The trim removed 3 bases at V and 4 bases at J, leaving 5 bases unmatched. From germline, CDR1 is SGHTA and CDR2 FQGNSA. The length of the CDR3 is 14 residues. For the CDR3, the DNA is TGTGCCAGCAGCTTTGGAGCGGGAGTGTACGAGCAGTACTTC. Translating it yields CASSFGAGVYEQYF.

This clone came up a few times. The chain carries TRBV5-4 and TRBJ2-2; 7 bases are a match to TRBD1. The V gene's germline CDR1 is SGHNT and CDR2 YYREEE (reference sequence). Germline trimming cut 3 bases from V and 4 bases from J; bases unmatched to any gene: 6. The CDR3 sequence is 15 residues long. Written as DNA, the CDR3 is TGTGCCAGCAGCTCCGGGCCAGGGGGCACCGGGGAGCTGTTTTTT. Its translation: CASSSGPGGTGELFF. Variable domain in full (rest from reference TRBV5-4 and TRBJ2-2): ETGVTQSPTHLIKTRGQQVTLRCSSQSGHNTVSWYQQALGQGPQFIFQYYREEENGRGNFPPRFSGLQFPNYSSELNVNALELDDSALYLCASSSGPGGTGELFFGEGSRLTVL.

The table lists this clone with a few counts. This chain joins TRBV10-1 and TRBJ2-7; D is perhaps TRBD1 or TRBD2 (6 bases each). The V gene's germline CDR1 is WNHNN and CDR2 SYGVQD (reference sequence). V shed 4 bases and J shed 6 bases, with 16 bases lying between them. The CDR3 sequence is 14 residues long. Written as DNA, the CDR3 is TGCGCCAGCAGTGGCGGGACCAGGGGCGCCGAGCAGTACTTC. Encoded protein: CASSGGTRGAEQYF.

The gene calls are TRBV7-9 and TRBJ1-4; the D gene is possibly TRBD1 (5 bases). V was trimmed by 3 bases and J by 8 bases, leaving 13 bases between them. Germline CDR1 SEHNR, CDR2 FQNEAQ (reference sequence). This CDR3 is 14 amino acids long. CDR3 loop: CASSFNTGGEKLFF. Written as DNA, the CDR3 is TGTGCCAGCAGCTTTAACACAGGCGGGGAAAAACTGTTTTTT.

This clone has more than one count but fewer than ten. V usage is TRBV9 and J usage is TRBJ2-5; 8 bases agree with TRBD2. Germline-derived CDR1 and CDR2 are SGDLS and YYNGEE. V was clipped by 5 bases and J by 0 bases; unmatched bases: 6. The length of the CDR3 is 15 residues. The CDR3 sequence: CASSPGGGYQETQYF. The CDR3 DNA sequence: TGTGCCAGCAGTCCCGGGGGGGGTTACCAAGAGACCCAGTACTTC. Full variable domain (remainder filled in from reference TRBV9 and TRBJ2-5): DSGVTQTPKHLITATGQRVTLRCSPRSGDLSVYWYQQSLDQGLQFLIQYYNGEERAKGNILERFSAQQFPDLHSELNLSSLELGDSALYFCASSPGGGYQETQYFGPGTRLLVL.